This TCR beta chain was sequenced for a study of low-dose radiotherapy and immunotherapy resistance in tumors. TCRs were amplified for about 18 PCR cycles with a constant-region primer and V-primer adapter. TCRdb re-analysed the reads in MiXCR, keeping a single row per CDR3 protein. The table has approximately 47,000 distinct CDR3 sequences, over 9.5% seen once. This clonotype showed up many times. Time point in this sample: before trial treatment. This receptor was identified in a female donor with ovarian cancer. Sample: PBMCs, taken before treatment.

CDR3 sequence reads: CAIGSSGRSEQFF. CDR3 nucleotide sequence: TGTGCCATCGGTTCTAGCGGGAGGAGTGAGCAGTTCTTC. The V and J genes are TRBV10-3 and TRBJ2-1; 11 bases fit TRBD2. CDR1 is ENHRY and CDR2 is SYGVKD in the germline V gene. Trimming at V came to 8 bases and at J to 9 bases, leaving 6 bases not matched to a gene. The CDR3 spans 13 residues.